This is a list of T cell receptor beta chains from one sample in a study of cytomegalovirus exposure and HLA in healthy donors. The data were produced by immunoSEQ multiplex PCR, yet TCRdb's version contains in-frame clones alone and is incomplete. The table lists more than 150,000 clones, around 85% of them singletons. Sequenced material: PBMCs. The receptors were gathered from a middle-aged man in good health and CMV-seronegative. The CDR3 runs from the conserved cysteine through the conserved F or W. D genes are given only for firm matches. The size entry is marked missing in some rows and otherwise reads once, few, many or a size class.

cdr3_nt: TGTGCCAGCTCAGATGGGGGGGCCCACGAGCAGTACTTC
cdr3_aa: CASSDGGAHEQYF
d_call: NA
clone_size: few
v_call: TRBV18
j_call: TRBJ2-7

cdr3_nt: TGTGCCAGCAGCCCTGGACAGGGGTTCAATCAGCCCCAGCATTTT
cdr3_aa: CASSPGQGFNQPQHF
d_call: TRBD1
clone_size: NA
v_call: TRBV7-8
j_call: TRBJ1-5

cdr3_nt: TGTGCCAGCAGCTTACAAGGGAGGTCCCAAGAGACCCAGTACTTC
cdr3_aa: CASSLQGRSQETQYF
d_call: NA
clone_size: NA
v_call: TRBV7-2
j_call: TRBJ2-5

cdr3_nt: TGCGCCAGCAGCCCCGAGATGCAGGCCTACCAATACGAGCAGTACTTC
cdr3_aa: CASSPEMQAYQYEQYF
d_call: NA
clone_size: NA
v_call: TRBV4-1
j_call: TRBJ2-7

cdr3_nt: TGTGCCATCAGAGGGGAAAGCCCGGCCGGATCCTATAATTCACCCCTCCACTTT
cdr3_aa: CAIRGESPAGSYNSPLHF
d_call: NA
clone_size: NA
v_call: TRBV10-3
j_call: TRBJ1-6

cdr3_nt: TGTGCCACCAGCAGAGATTGGGGACAGGACACTGAAGCTTTCTTT
cdr3_aa: CATSRDWGQDTEAFF
d_call: TRBD1
clone_size: NA
v_call: TRBV15
j_call: TRBJ1-1

cdr3_nt: TGTGCCAGCACCCGAGCGGGGAGCACAAGAGTGGCCCTCCACTTT
cdr3_aa: CASTRAGSTRVALHF
d_call: NA
clone_size: once
v_call: TRBV27
j_call: TRBJ1-6

cdr3_nt: TGTGCCAGCTCTCTCGGGGGGGGTACCTACGAGCAGTACTTC
cdr3_aa: CASSLGGGTYEQYF
d_call: TRBD2
clone_size: NA
v_call: TRBV18
j_call: TRBJ2-7

cdr3_nt: TGTGCCAGCAGCTTCCCACGGAGGGGGAGGGAGTCACCCCTCCACTTT
cdr3_aa: CASSFPRRGRESPLHF
d_call: NA
clone_size: NA
v_call: TRBV7-8
j_call: TRBJ1-6

cdr3_nt: TGTGCCAGCAGCTTACTAGCGGGTACTCGCACAGATACGCAGTATTTT
cdr3_aa: CASSLLAGTRTDTQYF
d_call: TRBD2
clone_size: NA
v_call: TRBV7-6
j_call: TRBJ2-3

cdr3_nt: TGTGCCAGCAGCTTAGCTCTCGGACTAGCCGGGGAGCTGTTTTTT
cdr3_aa: CASSLALGLAGELFF
d_call: TRBD2
clone_size: NA
v_call: TRBV7-8
j_call: TRBJ2-2

cdr3_nt: TGTGTTTGGTCGGCCTACGAGCAGTACTTC
cdr3_aa: CVWSAYEQYF
d_call: NA
clone_size: NA
v_call: TRBV11-3
j_call: TRBJ2-7

cdr3_nt: TGTGCCAGCAGCTTAGGGCCCGATCCTTATGGCTACACCTTC
cdr3_aa: CASSLGPDPYGYTF
d_call: NA
clone_size: NA
v_call: TRBV11-2
j_call: TRBJ1-2

cdr3_nt: TGTGCCAGCTTCTTGGGGGGCTCTGGAAACACCATATATTTT
cdr3_aa: CASFLGGSGNTIYF
d_call: NA
clone_size: NA
v_call: TRBV7-2
j_call: TRBJ1-3

cdr3_nt: TGTGCCACCAGCAGTGCGACCGCGGGTTTCCTCTACGAGCAGTACTTC
cdr3_aa: CATSSATAGFLYEQYF
d_call: NA
clone_size: NA
v_call: TRBV15
j_call: TRBJ2-7

cdr3_nt: TGTGCCAGCAGCTTCTCTGGAAACACCATATATTTT
cdr3_aa: CASSFSGNTIYF
d_call: NA
clone_size: NA
v_call: TRBV28
j_call: TRBJ1-3

cdr3_nt: TGTGCCATCAGTGATTGGGGGGGTAGAGATACGCAGTATTTT
cdr3_aa: CAISDWGGRDTQYF
d_call: TRBD2
clone_size: NA
v_call: TRBV10-3
j_call: TRBJ2-3

cdr3_nt: TGTGCCTGGAACTCTGGCACAGATACGCAGTATTTT
cdr3_aa: CAWNSGTDTQYF
d_call: NA
clone_size: once
v_call: TRBV30
j_call: TRBJ2-3

cdr3_nt: TGCGCCAGCAGCTTGGCCACAGGGACAGATACGCAGTATTTT
cdr3_aa: CASSLATGTDTQYF
d_call: NA
clone_size: NA
v_call: TRBV5-1
j_call: TRBJ2-3

cdr3_nt: TGTGCCAGCAGGGTAGCGGGGGGGAACACCGGGGAGCTGTTTTTT
cdr3_aa: CASRVAGGNTGELFF
d_call: TRBD2
clone_size: NA
v_call: TRBV6-6
j_call: TRBJ2-2

cdr3_nt: TGTGCCACCAGCAGAGATGGCAACCAAGAGACCCAGTACTTC
cdr3_aa: CATSRDGNQETQYF
d_call: NA
clone_size: NA
v_call: TRBV15
j_call: TRBJ2-5

cdr3_nt: TGCAGCGTCCAGGACAGGGTAATCCACGAGCAGTACTTC
cdr3_aa: CSVQDRVIHEQYF
d_call: TRBD1
clone_size: NA
v_call: TRBV29-1
j_call: TRBJ2-7

cdr3_nt: TGTGCCAGCAGTGGACAGGGCCCCTCTGGAAACACCATATATTTT
cdr3_aa: CASSGQGPSGNTIYF
d_call: TRBD1
clone_size: NA
v_call: TRBV2
j_call: TRBJ1-3

cdr3_nt: TGTGCCAGCAGCTTGGGACAGGGGGACTTCTATGGCTACACCTTC
cdr3_aa: CASSLGQGDFYGYTF
d_call: TRBD1
clone_size: NA
v_call: TRBV9
j_call: TRBJ1-2

cdr3_nt: TGTGCCAGCAGTTCGGGACAGGCTGGGAATTCACCCCTCCACTTT
cdr3_aa: CASSSGQAGNSPLHF
d_call: TRBD1
clone_size: NA
v_call: TRBV6-5
j_call: TRBJ1-6

cdr3_nt: TGTGCCAGCAGACTGGGGACAGGGACTGGAAACACCATATATTTT
cdr3_aa: CASRLGTGTGNTIYF
d_call: TRBD1
clone_size: NA
v_call: TRBV6-5
j_call: TRBJ1-3

cdr3_nt: TGTGCCAGCAGTCCTATCTACTATGAGCAGTTCTTC
cdr3_aa: CASSPIYYEQFF
d_call: NA
clone_size: once
v_call: TRBV28
j_call: TRBJ2-1

cdr3_nt: TGTGCCAGCAGTACAGGGAACGAGCAGTACTTC
cdr3_aa: CASSTGNEQYF
d_call: NA
clone_size: NA
v_call: TRBV2
j_call: TRBJ2-7

cdr3_nt: TGTGCCAGCAGCCGCGGAAGCTACGAGCAGTACTTC
cdr3_aa: CASSRGSYEQYF
d_call: NA
clone_size: NA
v_call: TRBV7-2
j_call: TRBJ2-7

cdr3_nt: TGTGCCAGCTCACCCCCGGGGGGCCCGTCTAATGAAAAACTGTTTTTT
cdr3_aa: CASSPPGGPSNEKLFF
d_call: NA
clone_size: NA
v_call: TRBV18
j_call: TRBJ1-4

cdr3_nt: TGTGCCAGCAGCTTTTTCAGGACGGAGGCCACAGATACGCAGTATTTT
cdr3_aa: CASSFFRTEATDTQYF
d_call: NA
clone_size: NA
v_call: TRBV5-4
j_call: TRBJ2-3

cdr3_nt: TGCGCCAGCAGCCAAGAGGGGACAGGGGTTTTCTACGAGCAGTACTTC
cdr3_aa: CASSQEGTGVFYEQYF
d_call: TRBD1
clone_size: once
v_call: TRBV4-1
j_call: TRBJ2-7

cdr3_nt: TGTGCCAGCAGCTTAGGCCGTAGCGGGGAAAAGGAGGATACGCAGTATTTT
cdr3_aa: CASSLGRSGEKEDTQYF
d_call: TRBD2
clone_size: NA
v_call: TRBV13
j_call: TRBJ2-3

cdr3_nt: TGTGCCAGCAGCCCTACAGGAACCTATGGCTACACCTTC
cdr3_aa: CASSPTGTYGYTF
d_call: NA
clone_size: NA
v_call: TRBV14
j_call: TRBJ1-2

cdr3_nt: TGTGCCAGTACCCCCGTTCAGGGACAGATCTATGGCTACACCTTC
cdr3_aa: CASTPVQGQIYGYTF
d_call: TRBD1
clone_size: once
v_call: TRBV19
j_call: TRBJ1-2

cdr3_nt: TGTGCCAGCAGCTTAATCGGACAGGGCGGGACTGAAGCTTTCTTT
cdr3_aa: CASSLIGQGGTEAFF
d_call: TRBD1
clone_size: NA
v_call: TRBV7-6
j_call: TRBJ1-1

cdr3_nt: TGTGCCAGCAGCCAGACAGGGAGTCAGCCCCAGCATTTT
cdr3_aa: CASSQTGSQPQHF
d_call: TRBD1
clone_size: NA
v_call: TRBV11-2
j_call: TRBJ1-5

cdr3_nt: TGTTCCAGCAGCTTAACCACAGGGGTTAGCAATCAGCCCCAGCATTTT
cdr3_aa: CSSSLTTGVSNQPQHF
d_call: TRBD1
clone_size: NA
v_call: TRBV7-9
j_call: TRBJ1-5

cdr3_nt: TGTGCCAGCACCAGCGGGGGACCCTACAATGAGCAGTTCTTC
cdr3_aa: CASTSGGPYNEQFF
d_call: TRBD2
clone_size: NA
v_call: TRBV5-5
j_call: TRBJ2-1

cdr3_nt: TGTGCCAGCAATCCAGTGAAAGGGGCCTACGAGCAGTACTTC
cdr3_aa: CASNPVKGAYEQYF
d_call: NA
clone_size: NA
v_call: TRBV27
j_call: TRBJ2-7

cdr3_nt: TGCAGCGTTGGGAAGGGGGCCCGGGCGTCCGGGGAGCTGTTTTTT
cdr3_aa: CSVGKGARASGELFF
d_call: TRBD1
clone_size: NA
v_call: TRBV29-1
j_call: TRBJ2-2

cdr3_nt: TGTGCCAGCAGTTACTCTGAGGATTTAACCTACGAGCAGTACTTC
cdr3_aa: CASSYSEDLTYEQYF
d_call: NA
clone_size: once
v_call: TRBV6-5
j_call: TRBJ2-7

cdr3_nt: TGTGCCAGCAGCCCCCCTAGCTTTCGGCAGTTCTTC
cdr3_aa: CASSPPSFRQFF
d_call: NA
clone_size: NA
v_call: TRBV11-2
j_call: TRBJ2-1

cdr3_nt: TGTGCCAGCAGCCAAGCTTGGCCGGAGCAGTACTTC
cdr3_aa: CASSQAWPEQYF
d_call: NA
clone_size: NA
v_call: TRBV14
j_call: TRBJ2-7